This T cell receptor (beta chain) was profiled in a study of cytomegalovirus exposure and HLA in healthy donors. Overall study: Earlier sequencing of approximately 200 million T cells yielded 95 million to 120 million unique TCR beta sequences.

Notes on the study in general: Presence/absence analyses treated sequencing depth as roughly uniform across donors. A few V segments could not be told apart, such as TRBV6-2 and TRBV6-3, and were left out. There were under 200 TCR beta chains listed as cytomegalovirus-associated.

Comment on this clone: Its matching antigen is unknown.

The PCR had 60 Vbeta and 13 Jbeta primers. Libraries were prepared by immunoSEQ multiplex PCR; TCRdb keeps only in-frame clonotypes and omits some of them. The profile covers 180,000 or so clones, with roughly 80% appearing a single time and about 7.7% taken by the ten largest. Germline CDR1 reads SGHNT; CDR2 reads YYREEE (reference sequence). The V end was cut by 4 bases, the J end by 3 bases, with 13 bases between. This CDR3 contains 14 residues. Sample: PBMCs. This chain joins TRBV5-4 and TRBJ1-1; D gene ambiguous. The clonotype comes from a middle-aged woman in good health and CMV-seropositive. As DNA, the CDR3 is TGTGCCAGCAGCCCCCGTACGGGTGACACTGAAGCTTTCTTT. Encoded protein: CASSPRTGDTEAFF.